This TCR beta chain stems from a study of cytomegalovirus exposure and HLA in healthy donors. Study-level findings and limits: Later on, an analysis tied 15,000 to 20,000 TCR beta sequences to HLA alleles at 0.05 false discovery rate. One variant, a missense change in DCLRE1C, was linked in a later analysis to TCR beta V- and J-gene trimming. Among TCR beta chains, those listed as cytomegalovirus-associated numbered 164.

13 Jbeta primers and 60 Vbeta primers were used for the PCR. TCRdb's copy holds only in-frame clones and misses some; the assay was immunoSEQ multiplex PCR. The sample yields about 220,000 clones, approximately 80% seen once. Germline V gives CDR1 PRHDT, CDR2 FYEKMQ (reference sequence). The CDR3 sequence is 15 residues long. Turning to this clone: Its cognate antigen is unknown. An end of the junction does not agree with germline; a read error may underlie this.

The sequence came from a boy aged 2 to 9 in good health and CMV-seronegative. The material sequenced was PBMCs. The chain carries TRBV13 and TRBJ1-2, with 8 bases aligning to TRBD1. CDR3 nucleotide sequence: TGTGCCAGCAGCCTAGGGACAGGTGGAGACTATGGCTACACCTTC. Protein: CASSLGTGGDYGYTF.